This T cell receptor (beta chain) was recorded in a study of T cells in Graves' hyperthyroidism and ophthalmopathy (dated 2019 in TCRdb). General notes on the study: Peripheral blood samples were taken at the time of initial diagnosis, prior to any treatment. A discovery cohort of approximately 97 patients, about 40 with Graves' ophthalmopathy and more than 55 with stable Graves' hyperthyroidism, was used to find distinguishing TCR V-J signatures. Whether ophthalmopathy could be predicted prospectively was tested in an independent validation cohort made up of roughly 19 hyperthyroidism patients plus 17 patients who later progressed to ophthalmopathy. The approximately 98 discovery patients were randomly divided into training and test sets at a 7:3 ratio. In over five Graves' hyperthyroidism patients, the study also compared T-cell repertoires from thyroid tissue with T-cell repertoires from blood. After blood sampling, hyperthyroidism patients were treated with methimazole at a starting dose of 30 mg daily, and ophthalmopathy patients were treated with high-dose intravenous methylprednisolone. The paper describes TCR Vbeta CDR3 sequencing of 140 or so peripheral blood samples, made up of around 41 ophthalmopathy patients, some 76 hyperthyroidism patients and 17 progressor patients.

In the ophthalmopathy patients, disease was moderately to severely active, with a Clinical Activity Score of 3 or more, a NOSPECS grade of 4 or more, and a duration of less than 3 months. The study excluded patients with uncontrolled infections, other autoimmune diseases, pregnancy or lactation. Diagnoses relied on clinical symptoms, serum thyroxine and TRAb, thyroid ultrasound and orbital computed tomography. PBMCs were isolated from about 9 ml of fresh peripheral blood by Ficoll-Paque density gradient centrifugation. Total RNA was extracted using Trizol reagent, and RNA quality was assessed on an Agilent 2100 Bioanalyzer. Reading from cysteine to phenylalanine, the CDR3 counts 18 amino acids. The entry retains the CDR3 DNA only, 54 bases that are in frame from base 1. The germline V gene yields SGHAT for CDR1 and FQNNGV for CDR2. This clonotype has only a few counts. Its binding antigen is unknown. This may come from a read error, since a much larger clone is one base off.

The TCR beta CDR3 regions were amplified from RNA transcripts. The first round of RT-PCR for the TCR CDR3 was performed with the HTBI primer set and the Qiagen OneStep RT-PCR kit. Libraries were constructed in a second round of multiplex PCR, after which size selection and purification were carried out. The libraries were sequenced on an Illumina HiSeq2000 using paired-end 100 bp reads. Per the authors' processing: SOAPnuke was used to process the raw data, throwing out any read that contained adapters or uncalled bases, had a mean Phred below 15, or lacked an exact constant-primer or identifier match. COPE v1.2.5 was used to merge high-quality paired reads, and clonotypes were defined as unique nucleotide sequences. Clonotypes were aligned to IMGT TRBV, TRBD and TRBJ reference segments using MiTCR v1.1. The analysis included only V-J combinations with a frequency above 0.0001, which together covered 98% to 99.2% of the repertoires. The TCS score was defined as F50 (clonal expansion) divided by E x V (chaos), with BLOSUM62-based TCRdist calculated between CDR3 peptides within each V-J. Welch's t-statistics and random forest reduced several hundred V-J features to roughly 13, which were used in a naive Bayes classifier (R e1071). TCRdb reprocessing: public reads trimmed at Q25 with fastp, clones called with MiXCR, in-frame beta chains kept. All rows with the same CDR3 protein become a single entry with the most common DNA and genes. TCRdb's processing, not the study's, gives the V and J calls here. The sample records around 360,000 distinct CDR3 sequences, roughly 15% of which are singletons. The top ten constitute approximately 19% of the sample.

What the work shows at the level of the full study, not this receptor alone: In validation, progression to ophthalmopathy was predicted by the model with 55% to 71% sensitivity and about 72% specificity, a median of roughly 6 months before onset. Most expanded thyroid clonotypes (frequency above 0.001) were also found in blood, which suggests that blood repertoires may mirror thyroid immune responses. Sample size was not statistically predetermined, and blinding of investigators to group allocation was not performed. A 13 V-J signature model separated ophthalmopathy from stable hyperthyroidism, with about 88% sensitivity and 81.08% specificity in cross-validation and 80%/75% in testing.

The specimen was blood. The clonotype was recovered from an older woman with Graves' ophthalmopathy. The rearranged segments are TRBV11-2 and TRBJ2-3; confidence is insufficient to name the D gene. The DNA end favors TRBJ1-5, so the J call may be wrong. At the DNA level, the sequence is TGTGCCAGCAGCTTAGATCATTGGAATCAGAATCCCACAGATACGCAGCATTTT. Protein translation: CASSLDHWNQNPTDTQHF.